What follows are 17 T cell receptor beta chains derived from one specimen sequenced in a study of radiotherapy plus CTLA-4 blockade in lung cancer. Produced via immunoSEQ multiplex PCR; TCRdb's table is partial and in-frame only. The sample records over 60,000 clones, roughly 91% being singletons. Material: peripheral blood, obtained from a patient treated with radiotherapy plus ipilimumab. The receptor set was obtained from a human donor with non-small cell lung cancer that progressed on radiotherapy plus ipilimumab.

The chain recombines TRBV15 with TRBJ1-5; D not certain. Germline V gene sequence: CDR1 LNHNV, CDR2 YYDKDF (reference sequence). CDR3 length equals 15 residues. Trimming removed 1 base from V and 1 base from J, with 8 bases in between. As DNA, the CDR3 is TGTGCCACCAGCAGAGCGCCCGGGAGCAATCAGCCCCAGCATTTT. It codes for CATSRAPGSNQPQHF.

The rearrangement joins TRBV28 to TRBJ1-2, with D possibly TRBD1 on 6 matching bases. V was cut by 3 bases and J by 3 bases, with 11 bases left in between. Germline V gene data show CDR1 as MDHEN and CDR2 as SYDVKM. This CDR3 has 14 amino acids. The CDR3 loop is CASSLLGADYGYTF. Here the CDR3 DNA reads TGTGCCAGCAGTTTGCTGGGGGCTGACTATGGCTACACCTTC.

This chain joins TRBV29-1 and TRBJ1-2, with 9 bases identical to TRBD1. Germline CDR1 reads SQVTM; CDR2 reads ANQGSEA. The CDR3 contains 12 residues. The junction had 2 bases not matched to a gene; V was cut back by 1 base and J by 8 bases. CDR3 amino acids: CSVEGTGEGYTF. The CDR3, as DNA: TGCAGCGTTGAAGGGACAGGGGAAGGCTACACCTTC. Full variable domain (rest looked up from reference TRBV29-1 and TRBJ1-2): SAVISQKPSRDICQRGTSLTIQCQVDSQVTMMFWYRQQPGQSLTLIATANQGSEATYESGFVIDKFPISRPNLTFSTLTVSNMSPEDSSIYLCSVEGTGEGYTFGSGTRLTVV.

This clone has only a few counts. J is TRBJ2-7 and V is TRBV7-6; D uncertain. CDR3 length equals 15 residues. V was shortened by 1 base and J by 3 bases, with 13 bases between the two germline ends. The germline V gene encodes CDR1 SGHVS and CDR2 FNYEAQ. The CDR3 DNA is TGTGCCAGCAGCTTAGGGGCAGGACCGAACTACGAGCAGTACTTC. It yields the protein CASSLGAGPNYEQYF.

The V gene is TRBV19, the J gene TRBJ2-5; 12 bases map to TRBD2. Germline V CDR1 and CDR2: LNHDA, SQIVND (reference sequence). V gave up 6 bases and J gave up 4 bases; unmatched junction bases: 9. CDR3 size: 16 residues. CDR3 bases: TGTGCCAGTAGCAAAAGGACTAGCGGGAATGGAGAGACCCAGTACTTC. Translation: CASSKRTSGNGETQYF.

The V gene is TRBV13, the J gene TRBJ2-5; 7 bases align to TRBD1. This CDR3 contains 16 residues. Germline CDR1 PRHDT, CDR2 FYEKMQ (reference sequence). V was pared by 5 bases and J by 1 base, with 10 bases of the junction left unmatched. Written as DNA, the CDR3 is TGTGCCAGCAGCACAGTTACAGGGGTCGGCCAAGAGACCCAGTACTTC. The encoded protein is CASSTVTGVGQETQYF.

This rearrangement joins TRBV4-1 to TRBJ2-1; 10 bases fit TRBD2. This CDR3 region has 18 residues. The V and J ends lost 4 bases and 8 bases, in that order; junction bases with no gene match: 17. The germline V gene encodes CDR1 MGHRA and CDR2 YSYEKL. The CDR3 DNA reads TGCGCCAGCAGCCCGGAGGACCCCTCTCTAGCGGGAGTTCATGAGCAGTTCTTC. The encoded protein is CASSPEDPSLAGVHEQFF.

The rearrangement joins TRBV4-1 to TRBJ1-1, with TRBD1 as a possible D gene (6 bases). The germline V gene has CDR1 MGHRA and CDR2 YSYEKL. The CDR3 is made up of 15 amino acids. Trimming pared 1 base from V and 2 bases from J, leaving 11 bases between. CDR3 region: CASSQVRRGNTEAFF. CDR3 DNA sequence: TGCGCCAGCAGCCAAGTTCGCAGGGGCAACACTGAAGCTTTCTTT.

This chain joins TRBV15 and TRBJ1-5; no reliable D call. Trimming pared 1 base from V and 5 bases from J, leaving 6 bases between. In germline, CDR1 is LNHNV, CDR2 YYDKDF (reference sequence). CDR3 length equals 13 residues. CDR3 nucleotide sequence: TGTGCCACCAGCAGAGGGGTGGATCAGCCCCAGCATTTT. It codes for CATSRGVDQPQHF.

CDR3: CASSLVLGHTQYF. CDR3 in DNA: TGTGCCAGCAGCTTAGTGTTGGGACATACGCAGTATTTT. This sequence joins TRBV7-2 and TRBJ2-3; either TRBD1 or TRBD2 may fit D (5 bases each). This CDR3 contains 13 residues. Germline V gene data show CDR1 as SGHTA and CDR2 as FQGNSA. Deletions cut 1 base from V and 7 bases from J, with 9 bases between.

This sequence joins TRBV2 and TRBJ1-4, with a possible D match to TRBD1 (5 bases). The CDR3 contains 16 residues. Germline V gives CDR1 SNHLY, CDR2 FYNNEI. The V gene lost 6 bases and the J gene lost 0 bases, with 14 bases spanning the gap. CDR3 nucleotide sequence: TGTGCCAGCAGCTCCCACCGACAGCCAACTAATGAAAAACTGTTTTTT. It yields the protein CASSSHRQPTNEKLFF.

CDR3 loop: CASRGQGGNEQFF. The CDR3 bases are TGTGCCAGCAGGGGACAGGGTGGGAATGAGCAGTTCTTC. This chain connects TRBV28 to TRBJ2-1; 9 nucleotides agree with TRBD1. Germline V CDR1 and CDR2: MDHEN, SYDVKM. CDR3 length: 13 residues. Germline trimming cut 6 bases from V and 7 bases from J; bases unmatched to any gene: 4.

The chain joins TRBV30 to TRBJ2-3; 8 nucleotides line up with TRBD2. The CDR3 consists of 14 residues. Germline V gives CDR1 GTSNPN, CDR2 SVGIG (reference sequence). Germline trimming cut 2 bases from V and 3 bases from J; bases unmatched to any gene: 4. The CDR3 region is CAWSHAGGTDTQYF. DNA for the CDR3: TGTGCCTGGAGTCATGCGGGAGGAACAGATACGCAGTATTTT.

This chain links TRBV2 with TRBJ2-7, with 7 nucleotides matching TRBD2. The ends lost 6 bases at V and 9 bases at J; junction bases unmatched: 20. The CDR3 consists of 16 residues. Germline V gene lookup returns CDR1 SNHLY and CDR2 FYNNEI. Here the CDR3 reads CASRARDGEGVFRQYF. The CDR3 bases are TGTGCCAGCAGAGCCCGAGATGGGGAGGGCGTTTTTCGGCAGTACTTC. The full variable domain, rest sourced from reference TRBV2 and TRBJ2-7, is EPEVTQTPSHQVTQMGQEVILRCVPISNHLYFYWYRQILGQKVEFLVSFYNNEISEKSEIFDDQFSVERPDGSNFTLKIRSTKLEDSAMYFCASRARDGEGVFRQYFGPGTRLTVT.

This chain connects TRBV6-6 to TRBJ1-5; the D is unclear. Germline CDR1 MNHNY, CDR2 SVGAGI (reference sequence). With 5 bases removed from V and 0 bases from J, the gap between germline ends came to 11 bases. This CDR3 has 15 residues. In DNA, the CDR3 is TGTGCCAGCAGTCGCGACACTTTTAGCAATCAGCCCCAGCATTTT. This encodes CASSRDTFSNQPQHF.

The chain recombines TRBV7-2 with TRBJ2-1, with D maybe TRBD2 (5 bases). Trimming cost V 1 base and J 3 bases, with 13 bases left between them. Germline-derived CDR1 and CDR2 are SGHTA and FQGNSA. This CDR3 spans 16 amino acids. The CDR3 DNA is TGTGCCAGCAGCTTAGGGGCTAGCCTACGCTACAATGAGCAGTTCTTC. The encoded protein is CASSLGASLRYNEQFF.

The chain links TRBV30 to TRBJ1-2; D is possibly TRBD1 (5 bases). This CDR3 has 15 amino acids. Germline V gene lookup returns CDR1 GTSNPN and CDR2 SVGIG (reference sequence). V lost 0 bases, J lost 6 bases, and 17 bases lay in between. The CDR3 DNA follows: TGTGCCTGGAGTGTACGCTTTGGGGGGACTAATGGCTACACCTTC. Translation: CAWSVRFGGTNGYTF.